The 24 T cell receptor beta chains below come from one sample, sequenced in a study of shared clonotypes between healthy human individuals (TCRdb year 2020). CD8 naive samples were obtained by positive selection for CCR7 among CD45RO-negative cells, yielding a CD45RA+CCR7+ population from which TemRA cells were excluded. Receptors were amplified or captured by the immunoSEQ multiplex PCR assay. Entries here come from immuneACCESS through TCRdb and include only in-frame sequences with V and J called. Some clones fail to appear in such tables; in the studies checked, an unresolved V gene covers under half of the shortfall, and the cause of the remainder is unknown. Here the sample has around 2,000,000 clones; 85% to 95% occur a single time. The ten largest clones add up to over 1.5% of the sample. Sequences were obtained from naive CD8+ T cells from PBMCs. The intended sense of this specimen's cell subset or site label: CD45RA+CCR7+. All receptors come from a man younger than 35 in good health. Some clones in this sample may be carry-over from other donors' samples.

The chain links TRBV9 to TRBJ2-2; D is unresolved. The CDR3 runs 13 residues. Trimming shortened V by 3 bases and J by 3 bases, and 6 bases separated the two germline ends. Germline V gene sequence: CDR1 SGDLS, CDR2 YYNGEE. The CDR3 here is CASSEVDTGELFF. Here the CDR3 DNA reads TGTGCCAGCAGCGAAGTGGACACCGGGGAGCTGTTTTTT.

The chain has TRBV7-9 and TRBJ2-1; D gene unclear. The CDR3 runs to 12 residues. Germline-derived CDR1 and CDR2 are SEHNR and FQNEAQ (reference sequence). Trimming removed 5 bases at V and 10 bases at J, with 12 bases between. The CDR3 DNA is TGTGCCAGCAGCCAAGGGCGCGGAGAGCAGTTCTTC. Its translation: CASSQGRGEQFF.

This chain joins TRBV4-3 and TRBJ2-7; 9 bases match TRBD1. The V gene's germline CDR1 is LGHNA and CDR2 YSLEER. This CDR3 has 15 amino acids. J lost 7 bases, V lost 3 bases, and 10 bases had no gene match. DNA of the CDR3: TGCGCCAGCAGCCAGGGACAGGGTATCTCTTGGGAGCAGTACTTC. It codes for CASSQGQGISWEQYF.

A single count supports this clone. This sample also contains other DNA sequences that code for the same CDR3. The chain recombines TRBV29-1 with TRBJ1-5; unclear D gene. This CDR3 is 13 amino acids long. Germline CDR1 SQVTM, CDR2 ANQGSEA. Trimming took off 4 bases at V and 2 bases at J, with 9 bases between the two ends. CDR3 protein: CSVAREGNQPQHF. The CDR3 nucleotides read TGCAGCGTTGCCCGAGAAGGCAATCAGCCCCAGCATTTT.

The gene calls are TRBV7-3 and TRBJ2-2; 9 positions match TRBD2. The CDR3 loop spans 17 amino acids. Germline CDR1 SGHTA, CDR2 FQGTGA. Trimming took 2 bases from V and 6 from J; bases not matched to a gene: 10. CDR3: CASSLGGGREDAGELFF. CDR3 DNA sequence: TGTGCCAGCAGCTTAGGAGGCGGGAGGGAGGACGCCGGGGAGCTGTTTTTT.

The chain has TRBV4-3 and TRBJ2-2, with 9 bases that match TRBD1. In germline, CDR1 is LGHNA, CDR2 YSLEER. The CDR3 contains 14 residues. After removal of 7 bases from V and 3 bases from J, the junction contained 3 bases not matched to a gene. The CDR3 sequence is CASNRGRDTGELFF. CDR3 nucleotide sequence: TGCGCCAGCAACAGGGGGCGCGACACCGGGGAGCTGTTTTTT.

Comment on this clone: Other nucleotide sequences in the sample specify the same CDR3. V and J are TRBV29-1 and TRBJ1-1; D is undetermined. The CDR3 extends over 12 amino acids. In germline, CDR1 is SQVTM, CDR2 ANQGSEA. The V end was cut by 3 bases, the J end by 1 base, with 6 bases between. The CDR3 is CSVDGRNTEAFF. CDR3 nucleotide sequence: TGCAGCGTTGACGGTAGGAACACTGAAGCTTTCTTT. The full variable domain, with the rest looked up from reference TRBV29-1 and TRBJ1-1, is SAVISQKPSRDICQRGTSLTIQCQVDSQVTMMFWYRQQPGQSLTLIATANQGSEATYESGFVIDKFPISRPNLTFSTLTVSNMSPEDSSIYLCSVDGRNTEAFFGQGTRLTVV.

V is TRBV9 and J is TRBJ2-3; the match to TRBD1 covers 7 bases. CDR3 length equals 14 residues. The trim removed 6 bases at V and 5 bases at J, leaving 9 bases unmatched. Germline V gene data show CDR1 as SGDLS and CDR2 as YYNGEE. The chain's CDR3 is CASTGGGKGDTQYF. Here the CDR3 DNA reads TGTGCCAGCACAGGGGGTGGGAAAGGAGATACGCAGTATTTT. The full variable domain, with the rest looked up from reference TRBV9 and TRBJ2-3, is DSGVTQTPKHLITATGQRVTLRCSPRSGDLSVYWYQQSLDQGLQFLIQYYNGEERAKGNILERFSAQQFPDLHSELNLSSLELGDSALYFCASTGGGKGDTQYFGPGTRLTVL.

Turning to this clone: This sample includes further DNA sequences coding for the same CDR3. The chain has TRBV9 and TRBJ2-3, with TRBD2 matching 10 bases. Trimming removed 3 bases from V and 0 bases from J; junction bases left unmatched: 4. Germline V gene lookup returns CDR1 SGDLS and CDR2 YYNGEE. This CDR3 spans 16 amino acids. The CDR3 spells CASSAGLAASTDTQYF. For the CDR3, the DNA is TGTGCCAGCAGCGCTGGACTAGCGGCTAGCACAGATACGCAGTATTTT.

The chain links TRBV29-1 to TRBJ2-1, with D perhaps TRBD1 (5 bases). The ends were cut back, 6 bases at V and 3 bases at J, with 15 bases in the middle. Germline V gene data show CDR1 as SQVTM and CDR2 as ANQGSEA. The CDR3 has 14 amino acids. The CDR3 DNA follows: TGCAGCGTGACAGCCACGGCCCTCTACAATGAGCAGTTCTTC. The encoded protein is CSVTATALYNEQFF.

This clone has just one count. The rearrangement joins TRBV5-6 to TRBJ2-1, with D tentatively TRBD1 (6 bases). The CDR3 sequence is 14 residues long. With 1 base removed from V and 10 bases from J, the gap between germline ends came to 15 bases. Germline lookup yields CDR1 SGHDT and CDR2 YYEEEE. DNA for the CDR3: TGTGCCAGCAGCTTGAGTACAGGGAGACCGGAGCAGTTCTTC. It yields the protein CASSLSTGRPEQFF.

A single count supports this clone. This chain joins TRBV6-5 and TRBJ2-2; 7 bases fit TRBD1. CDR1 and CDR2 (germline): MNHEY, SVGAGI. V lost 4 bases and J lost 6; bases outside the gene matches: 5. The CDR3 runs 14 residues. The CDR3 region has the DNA TGTGCCAGCAGTTGGATACAGGGGTCCGGGGAGCTGTTTTTT. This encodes CASSWIQGSGELFF.

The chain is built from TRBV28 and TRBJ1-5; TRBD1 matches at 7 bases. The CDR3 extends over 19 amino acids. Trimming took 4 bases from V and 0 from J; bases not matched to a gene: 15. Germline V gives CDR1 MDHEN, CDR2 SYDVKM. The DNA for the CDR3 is TGTGCCAGCAGTTGGGGCGACCGGGACAGCGATTATAGCAATCAGCCCCAGCATTTT. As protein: CASSWGDRDSDYSNQPQHF.

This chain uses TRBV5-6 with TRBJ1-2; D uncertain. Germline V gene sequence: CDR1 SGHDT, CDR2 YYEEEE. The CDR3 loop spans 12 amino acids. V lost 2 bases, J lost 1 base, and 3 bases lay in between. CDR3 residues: CASSFLNYGYTF. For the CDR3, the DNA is TGTGCCAGCAGCTTCCTTAACTATGGCTACACCTTC.

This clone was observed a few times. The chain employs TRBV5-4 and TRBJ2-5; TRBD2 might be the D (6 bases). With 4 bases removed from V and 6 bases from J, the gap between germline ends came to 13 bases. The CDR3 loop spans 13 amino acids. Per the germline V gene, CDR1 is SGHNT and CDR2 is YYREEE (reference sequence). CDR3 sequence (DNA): TGTGCCAGCAGCCCGGGGGACCGCAAGACCCAGTACTTC. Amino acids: CASSPGDRKTQYF. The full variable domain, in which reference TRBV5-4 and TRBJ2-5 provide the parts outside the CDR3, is ETGVTQSPTHLIKTRGQQVTLRCSSQSGHNTVSWYQQALGQGPQFIFQYYREEENGRGNFPPRFSGLQFPNYSSELNVNALELDDSALYLCASSPGDRKTQYFGPGTRLLVL.

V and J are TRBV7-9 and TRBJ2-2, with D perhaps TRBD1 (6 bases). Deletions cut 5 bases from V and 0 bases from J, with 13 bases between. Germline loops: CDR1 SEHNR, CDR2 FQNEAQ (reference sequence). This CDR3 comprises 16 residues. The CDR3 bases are TGTGCCAGCAGCCCGTGGACAGCGACGAACACCGGGGAGCTGTTTTTT. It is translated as CASSPWTATNTGELFF.

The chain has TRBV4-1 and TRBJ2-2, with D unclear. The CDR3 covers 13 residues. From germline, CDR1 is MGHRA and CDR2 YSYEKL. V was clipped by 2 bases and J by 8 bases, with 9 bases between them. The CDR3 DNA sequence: TGCGCCAGCAGCCAACGCACTGGGGGGGAGCTGTTTTTT. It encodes CASSQRTGGELFF.

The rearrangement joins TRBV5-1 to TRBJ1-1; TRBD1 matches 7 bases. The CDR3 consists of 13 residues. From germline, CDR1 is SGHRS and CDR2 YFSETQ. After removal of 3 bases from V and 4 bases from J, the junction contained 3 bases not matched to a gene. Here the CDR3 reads CASSWDSTTEAFF. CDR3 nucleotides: TGCGCCAGCAGCTGGGACAGTACCACTGAAGCTTTCTTT.

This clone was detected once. CDR3 sequence (DNA): TGTGCCATCCGACTAACTTCAGGGGGGAACACTGAAGCTTTCTTT. The encoded protein is CAIRLTSGGNTEAFF. The J gene is TRBJ1-1, the V gene TRBV10-3; 7 nucleotides match TRBD1. Germline V gene lookup returns CDR1 ENHRY and CDR2 SYGVKD. The CDR3 runs to 15 residues. With 8 bases clipped from V and 1 base from J, the junction kept 10 bases outside the gene matches.

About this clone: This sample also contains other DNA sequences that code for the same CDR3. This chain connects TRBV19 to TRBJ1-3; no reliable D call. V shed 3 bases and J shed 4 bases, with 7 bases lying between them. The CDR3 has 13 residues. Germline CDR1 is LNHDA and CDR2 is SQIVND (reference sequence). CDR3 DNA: TGTGCCAGTAGTATTGGTCCAGGAAACACCATATATTTT. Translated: CASSIGPGNTIYF.

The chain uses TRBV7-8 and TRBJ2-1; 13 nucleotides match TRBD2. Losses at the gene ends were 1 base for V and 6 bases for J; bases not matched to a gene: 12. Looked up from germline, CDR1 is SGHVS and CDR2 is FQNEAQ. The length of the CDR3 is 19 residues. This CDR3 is CASSLELAGGPVVVNEQFF. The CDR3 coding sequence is TGTGCCAGCAGCTTAGAACTAGCGGGAGGGCCCGTGGTGGTCAATGAGCAGTTCTTC.

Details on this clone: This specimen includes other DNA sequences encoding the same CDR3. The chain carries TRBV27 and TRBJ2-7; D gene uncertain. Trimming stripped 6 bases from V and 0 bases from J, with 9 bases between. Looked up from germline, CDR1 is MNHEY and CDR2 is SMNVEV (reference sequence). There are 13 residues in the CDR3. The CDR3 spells CASSPGASYEQYF. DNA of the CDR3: TGTGCCAGCAGCCCCGGAGCCTCCTACGAGCAGTACTTC.

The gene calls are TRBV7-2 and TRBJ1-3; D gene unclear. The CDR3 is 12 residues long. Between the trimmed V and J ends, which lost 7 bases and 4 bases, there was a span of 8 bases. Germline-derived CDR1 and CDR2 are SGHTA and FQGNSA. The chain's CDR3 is CASKIRGNTIYF. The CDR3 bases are TGTGCCAGCAAGATTAGGGGAAACACCATATATTTT.

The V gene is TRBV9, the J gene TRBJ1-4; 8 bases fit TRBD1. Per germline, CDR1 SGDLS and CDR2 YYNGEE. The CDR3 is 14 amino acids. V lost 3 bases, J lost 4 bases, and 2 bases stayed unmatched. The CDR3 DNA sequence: TGTGCCAGCAGCGAGGGGACAGGTAATGAAAAACTGTTTTTT. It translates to CASSEGTGNEKLFF.